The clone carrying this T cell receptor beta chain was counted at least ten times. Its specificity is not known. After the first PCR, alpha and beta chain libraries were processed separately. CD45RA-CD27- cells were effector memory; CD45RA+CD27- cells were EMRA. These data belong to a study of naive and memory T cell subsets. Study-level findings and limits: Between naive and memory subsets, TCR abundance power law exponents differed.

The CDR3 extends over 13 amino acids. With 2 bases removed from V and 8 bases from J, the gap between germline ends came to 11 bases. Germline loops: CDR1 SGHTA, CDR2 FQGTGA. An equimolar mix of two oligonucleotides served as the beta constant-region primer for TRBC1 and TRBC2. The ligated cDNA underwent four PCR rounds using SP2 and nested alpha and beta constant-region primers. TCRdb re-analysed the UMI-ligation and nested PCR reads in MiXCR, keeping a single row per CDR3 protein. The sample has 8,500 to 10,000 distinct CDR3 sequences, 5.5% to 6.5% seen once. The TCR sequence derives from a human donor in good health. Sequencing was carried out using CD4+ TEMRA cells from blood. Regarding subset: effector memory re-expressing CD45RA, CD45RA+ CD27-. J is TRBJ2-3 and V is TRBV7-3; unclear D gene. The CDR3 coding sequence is TGTGCCAGCAGCTTAGTATTTCCCCCTACGCAGTATTTT. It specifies CASSLVFPPTQYF.